One sample yielded the 24 T cell receptor beta chains listed below, sequenced in a study of blood T cell repertoires in COVID-19. Here immunoSEQ multiplex PCR was the method, and the copy in TCRdb shows in-frame clones only, minus some. The sample lists fewer than 250,000 clones, around 84% occurring once. Sequenced: peripheral blood. These receptors all stem from a human donor in a cohort sampled during active COVID-19.

The V call is TRBV19, the J call TRBJ1-3; tentatively, D is TRBD1 (5 bases). This CDR3 has 14 residues. The V gene lost 7 bases and the J gene lost 0 bases, with 10 bases spanning the gap. Germline values: CDR1 LNHDA, CDR2 SQIVND (reference sequence). CDR3 sequence reads: CASNPGHSGNTIYF. The CDR3 DNA follows: TGTGCCAGTAATCCAGGGCACTCTGGAAACACCATATATTTT.

A few counts support this clone. The rearrangement links TRBV15 to TRBJ1-1; D not resolved. This CDR3 region has 14 residues. The germline CDR1 and CDR2 sequences are LNHNV and YYDKDF (reference sequence). V was cut by 2 bases and J by 5 bases, with 12 bases left in between. For the CDR3, the DNA is TGTGCCACCAGCAGATCCGGTTGGCGGACTGAAGCTTTCTTT. It yields the protein CATSRSGWRTEAFF.

CDR3 in amino acids: CASSTGQAFQPQHF. In DNA, the CDR3 is TGTGCCAGTAGTACCGGACAGGCTTTTCAGCCCCAGCATTTT. This rearrangement joins TRBV19 to TRBJ1-5; 7 bases agree with TRBD1. The ends lost 4 bases at V and 6 bases at J; junction bases unmatched: 6. The CDR3 contains 14 residues. The germline CDR1 and CDR2 sequences are LNHDA and SQIVND (reference sequence).

This clone was counted a few times. The rearrangement links TRBV29-1 to TRBJ2-1; a possible D gene is TRBD1 (6 bases). This CDR3 contains 14 residues. Germline CDR1 is SQVTM and CDR2 is ANQGSEA. CDR3 in DNA: TGCAGTACTTCCTCAGGGGTCTCCTACAATGAGCAGTTCTTC. Translating it yields CSTSSGVSYNEQFF.

This chain joins TRBV6-6 and TRBJ2-7, with 11 bases aligning to TRBD1. From germline, CDR1 is MNHNY and CDR2 SVGAGI (reference sequence). V lost 0 bases and J lost 6; bases outside the gene matches: 7. The CDR3 runs 16 residues. CDR3 DNA: TGTGCCAGCAGTTACTCGAGGGGACAGGGGGGGTCCGAGCAGTACGTC. It specifies CASSYSRGQGGSEQYV.

The genes are TRBV11-2 and TRBJ2-1; 8 bases map to TRBD1. Germline V CDR1 and CDR2: SGHAT, FQNNGV. The CDR3 length is 13 residues. V was pared by 8 bases and J by 0 bases, with 0 bases of the junction left unmatched. CDR3: CASDRGSYNEQFF. In DNA form, the CDR3 reads TGTGCCAGCGACAGGGGCTCCTACAATGAGCAGTTCTTC.

This chain links TRBV3-1 (or the pseudogene TRBV3-2) with TRBJ2-3; D not certain. This CDR3 is built from 16 residues. Germline-derived CDR1 and CDR2 are LGHDT and YNNKEL (reference sequence). V was shortened by 4 bases and J by 0 bases, with 14 bases between the two germline ends. CDR3 in amino acids: CASSRDALPSTDTQYF. CDR3 DNA sequence: TGTGCCAGCAGCCGAGATGCACTCCCAAGCACAGATACGCAGTATTTT.

This chain connects TRBV28 to TRBJ1-1; D not resolved. Between the trimmed V and J ends, which lost 4 bases and 0 bases, there was a span of 9 bases. The CDR3 has 14 residues. Per germline, CDR1 MDHEN and CDR2 SYDVKM. The CDR3 DNA reads TGTGCCAGCAGTTCAGGTTCAATGAACACTGAAGCTTTCTTT. This translates into CASSSGSMNTEAFF. Full variable domain (missing parts from reference TRBV28 and TRBJ1-1): DVKVTQSSRYLVKRTGEKVFLECVQDMDHENMFWYRQDPGLGLRLIYFSYDVKMKEKGDIPEGYSVSREKKERFSLILESASTNQTSMYLCASSSGSMNTEAFFGQGTRLTVV.

The J gene is TRBJ1-1, the V gene TRBV5-4, with D possibly matching TRBD1 (6 bases). The CDR3 length is 13 residues. In germline, CDR1 is SGHNT, CDR2 YYREEE (reference sequence). V lost 5 bases, J lost 5 bases, and 13 bases lay in between. CDR3 nucleotides: TGTGCCAGCAGTCCAAAGGGGGATACTGAAGCTTTCTTT. This sequence encodes CASSPKGDTEAFF.

The chain carries TRBV5-1 and TRBJ1-1; 7 bases are shared with TRBD1. The ends lost 4 bases at V and 0 bases at J; junction bases unmatched: 9. This CDR3 is built from 16 residues. In germline, CDR1 is SGHRS, CDR2 YFSETQ. Here the CDR3 reads CASSLGTAYMNTEAFF. The CDR3 DNA reads TGCGCCAGCAGCCTTGGGACAGCCTACATGAACACTGAAGCTTTCTTT.

The chain carries TRBV6-5 and TRBJ1-2; a possible D gene is TRBD1 (5 bases). The length of the CDR3 is 13 residues. Trimming removed 2 bases from V and 8 bases from J, with 12 bases in between. The germline CDR1 and CDR2 sequences are MNHEY and SVGAGI. The CDR3 spells CASSYGGASGYTF. The CDR3 DNA sequence: TGTGCCAGCAGTTACGGTGGGGCAAGCGGCTACACCTTC.

This chain links TRBV5-1 with TRBJ2-6, with no clear D. V lost 0 bases and J 4 bases, leaving 8 bases between the germline ends. Germline-derived CDR1 and CDR2 are SGHRS and YFSETQ. The CDR3 has 15 amino acids. Written as DNA, the CDR3 is TGCGCCAGCAGCTTGGCGGGTACGGGGGCCAACGTCCTGACTTTC. Protein: CASSLAGTGANVLTF.

This sequence joins TRBV5-1 and TRBJ2-5, with TRBD1 as a possible D gene (6 bases). Between the trimmed V and J ends, which lost 4 bases and 0 bases, there was a span of 7 bases. The germline gives CDR1 SGHRS, CDR2 YFSETQ. The CDR3 contains 13 residues. The CDR3 region has the DNA TGCGCCAGCAGCACAGGGTACCAAGAGACCCAGTACTTC. This sequence encodes CASSTGYQETQYF.

A few counts support this clone. V gene TRBV6-4 combines with J gene TRBJ1-5, with 9 bases identical to TRBD1. V lost 9 bases and J lost 4; bases outside the gene matches: 10. Germline loops: CDR1 MRHNA, CDR2 SNTAGT. The CDR3 runs to 15 residues. CDR3 DNA: TGTGCCAGAGAGGGACAGGGTGTGGGAAATCAGCCCCAGCATTTT. It is translated as CAREGQGVGNQPQHF.

The J gene is TRBJ1-1, the V gene TRBV11-1, with TRBD1 as a possible D gene (5 bases). Germline assignment: CDR1 SGHAT and CDR2 FQDESV (reference sequence). Trimming took off 4 bases at V and 1 base at J, with 7 bases between the two ends. CDR3 length: 13 amino acids. The CDR3 DNA sequence: TGTGCCAGCAGCTCCCAGGGGAACACTGAAGCTTTCTTT. This gives the protein CASSSQGNTEAFF.

The chain has TRBV5-1 and TRBJ2-1, with 9 positions matching TRBD1. This CDR3 comprises 16 residues. Germline loops: CDR1 SGHRS, CDR2 YFSETQ. V lost 5 bases to trimming and J lost 4 bases; unmatched junction nucleotides: 10. CDR3 DNA sequence: TGCGCCAGCAGTGCTGCCCCCGGACAGGGGTACAATGAGCAGTTCTTC. It translates to CASSAAPGQGYNEQFF.

The chain couples TRBV9 to TRBJ1-1; tentative D call: TRBD1 (5 bases). Trimming left V 1 base short and J 3 bases short, with 13 bases between. Germline-derived CDR1 and CDR2 are SGDLS and YYNGEE. This CDR3 has 15 residues. The CDR3 reads CASSVYRQSHTEAFF. Written as DNA, the CDR3 is TGTGCCAGCAGCGTATATCGACAGAGCCACACTGAAGCTTTCTTT.

The chain combines TRBV5-1 with TRBJ2-3; TRBD2 agrees at 9 bases. CDR1 and CDR2 from the germline V gene are SGHRS and YFSETQ. Unmatched junction bases numbered 11, after V lost 4 bases and J lost 5 bases. The CDR3 is 16 residues long. CDR3: CASSRGQAGGGDTQYF. DNA of the CDR3: TGCGCCAGCAGCCGGGGACAAGCGGGAGGAGGAGATACGCAGTATTTT.

The rearrangement joins TRBV4-1 to TRBJ2-2, with a weak D call TRBD2 (5 bases). Trimming left V 0 bases short and J 6 bases short, with 8 bases between. Germline lookup yields CDR1 MGHRA and CDR2 YSYEKL. This CDR3 has 14 amino acids. The CDR3 bases are TGCGCCAGCAGCCAAGAAGCGGTGGCCGGGGAGCTGTTTTTT. Its translation: CASSQEAVAGELFF.

The J gene is TRBJ2-7, the V gene TRBV30; D may be TRBD1 (6 bases). This CDR3 contains 10 residues. Looked up from germline, CDR1 is GTSNPN and CDR2 is SVGIG (reference sequence). Trimming stripped 6 bases from V and 6 bases from J, with 9 bases between. The CDR3 protein is CACSGAEQYF. CDR3 bases: TGTGCCTGCTCAGGGGCCGAGCAGTACTTC.

This sequence joins TRBV6-5 and TRBJ1-1; the D is unclear. Trimming left V 6 bases short and J 3 bases short, with 11 bases between. This CDR3 has 13 residues. CDR1 is MNHEY, CDR2 SVGAGI, per germline. CDR3 in amino acids: CASSTLGDTEAFF. In DNA form, the CDR3 reads TGTGCCAGCAGCACTCTGGGAGACACTGAAGCTTTCTTT.

The rearrangement uses TRBV5-1 and TRBJ2-5, with TRBD1 matching 7 bases. CDR1 is SGHRS, CDR2 YFSETQ, per germline. V lost 4 bases, J lost 5 bases, and 2 bases stayed unmatched. The CDR3 contains 12 residues. The CDR3 nucleotides are TGCGCCAGCAGCGGACAGGCGGAGACCCAGTACTTC. Its translation: CASSGQAETQYF.

This rearrangement joins TRBV10-2 to TRBJ2-7; 7 bases are shared with TRBD1. Trimming took 3 bases from V and 6 from J; bases not matched to a gene: 11. The CDR3 has 15 residues. CDR1 and CDR2 (germline): WSHSY, SAAADI. In nucleotides, the CDR3 is TGCGCCAGCAGTGAAGAGGGGGCCCCTCGGGGCGAGCAGTACTTC. Its translation: CASSEEGAPRGEQYF.

The rearrangement links TRBV11-1 to TRBJ2-1, with a tentative D call TRBD2 (5 bases). The CDR3 is 15 residues long. V shed 3 bases and J shed 4 bases, with 13 bases lying between them. Germline V gene sequence: CDR1 SGHAT, CDR2 FQDESV (reference sequence). The CDR3 nucleotides read TGTGCCAGCAGCTTTCGGTTCGGGATATACAATGAGCAGTTCTTC. This gives the protein CASSFRFGIYNEQFF.